The T cell receptor beta chain under discussion was sequenced for a study of blood T cell repertoires in COVID-19. Whole-study context: The United States, Italy and Spain were the sources of the acute and convalescent COVID-19 samples. PBMCs, B-cell-depleted T cells, or T cells were the source of the cDNA or gDNA that made up the material.

This clone was seen only once. Under the authors' procedure: Estimates of nucleated cell counts were drawn from the amplification of reference gene primers. Measured with immunoSEQ multiplex PCR; TCRdb has only the in-frame clones, and not every one. V and J calls and clone size follow that table, whereas D and trimming were derived from the DNA. The table includes around 170,000 clones, under 85% detected once. Germline trimming cut 1 base from V and 14 bases from J; bases unmatched to any gene: 12. Germline V lookup: CDR1 LNHNV, CDR2 YYDKDF (reference sequence). The CDR3 loop spans 14 amino acids. The rearrangement links TRBV15 to TRBJ1-2; 8 bases agree with TRBD1. The receptor was derived from a woman in her forties with acute or convalescent COVID-19. Sequencing was carried out using peripheral blood. CDR3 sequence: CATSRGRQGKIETF. The CDR3 region has the DNA TGTGCCACCAGCAGAGGCCGACAGGGGAAGATAGAGACCTTC. The variable domain in full, completed from reference TRBV15 and TRBJ1-2, reads DAMVIQNPRYQVTQFGKPVTLSCSQTLNHNVMYWYQQKSSQAPKLLFHYYDKDFNNEADTPDNFQSRRPNTSFCFLDIRSPGLGDTAMYLCATSRGRQGKIETFGSGTRLTVV.